This T cell receptor (beta chain) was captured by sequencing in a study of neurological immune-mediated disorders. The study, taken as a whole, reports: HTLV-1-associated myelopathy had the most TCR clonal expansion, whereas multiple sclerosis had the least (lower than in healthy controls). One cluster of related CDR3 sequences contained, by phylogenetic grouping, the repertoires of 18 of 34 multiple sclerosis patients and formed a possible signature.

The CDR3 length is 18 residues. V lost 4 bases and J lost 1; bases outside the gene matches: 13. CDR1 SGHRS and CDR2 YFSETQ come from the germline V gene. cDNA synthesis was performed by 5'RACE with 10-nucleotide random UMIs. The output of every sequencing run, over 170 million TCR-beta sequences, came from 15-18 subjects. TCRdb ran MiXCR on the 5' RACE reads and lists one entry per CDR3 protein. The sample shows tens of thousands of distinct CDR3 sequences, 3% to 4% of them seen only once. This clonotype has ten or more counts. Its antigen is not identified. The sequenced material came from PBMCs. The TCR comes from a woman in her 30s with multiple sclerosis. The J gene is TRBJ1-2, the V gene TRBV5-1, with TRBD1 identical over 10 bases. The CDR3 bases are TGCGCCAGCAGCCCAAGATCCCTGACAGGGGGCTATAACTATGGCTACACCTTC. It specifies CASSPRSLTGGYNYGYTF.